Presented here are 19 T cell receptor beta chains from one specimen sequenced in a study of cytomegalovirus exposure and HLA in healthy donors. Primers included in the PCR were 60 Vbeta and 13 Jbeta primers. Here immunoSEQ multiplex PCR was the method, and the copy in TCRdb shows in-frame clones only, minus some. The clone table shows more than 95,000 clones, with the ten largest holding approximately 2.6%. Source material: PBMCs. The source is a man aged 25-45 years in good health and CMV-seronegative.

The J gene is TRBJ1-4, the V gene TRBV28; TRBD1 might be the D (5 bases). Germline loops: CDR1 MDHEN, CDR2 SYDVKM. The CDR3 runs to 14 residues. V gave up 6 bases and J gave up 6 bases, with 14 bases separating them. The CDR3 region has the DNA TGTGCCAGCAGCCCGTCGGGGGTGGATGAAAAACTGTTTTTT. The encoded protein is CASSPSGVDEKLFF.

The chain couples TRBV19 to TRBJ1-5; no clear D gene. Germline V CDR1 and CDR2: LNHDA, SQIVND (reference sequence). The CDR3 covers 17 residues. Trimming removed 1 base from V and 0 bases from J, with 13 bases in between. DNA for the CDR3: TGTGCCAGTAGTATAGGGAACAGTGGTTATAGCAATCAGCCCCAGCATTTT. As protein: CASSIGNSGYSNQPQHF.

CDR3: CATSVGSGRYGYTF. The CDR3, as DNA: TGTGCCACCAGCGTGGGGAGTGGACGGTATGGCTACACCTTC. This chain joins TRBV15 and TRBJ1-2; D is ambiguous. V was clipped by 5 bases and J by 5 bases, with 15 bases between them. Looked up from germline, CDR1 is LNHNV and CDR2 is YYDKDF (reference sequence). The CDR3 totals 14 residues.

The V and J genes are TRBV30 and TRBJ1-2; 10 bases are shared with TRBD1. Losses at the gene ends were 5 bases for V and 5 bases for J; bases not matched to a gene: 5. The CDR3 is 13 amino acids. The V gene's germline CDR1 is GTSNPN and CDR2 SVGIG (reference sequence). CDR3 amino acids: CAWLGQGNYGYTF. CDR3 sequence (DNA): TGTGCCTGGCTGGGACAGGGGAATTATGGCTACACCTTC.

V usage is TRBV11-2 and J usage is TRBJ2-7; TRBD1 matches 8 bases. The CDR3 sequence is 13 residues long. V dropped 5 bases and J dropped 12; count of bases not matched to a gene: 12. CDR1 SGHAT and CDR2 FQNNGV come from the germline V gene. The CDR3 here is CASSTGQGQETYF. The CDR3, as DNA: TGTGCCAGCAGCACCGGACAGGGCCAAGAGACGTACTTC. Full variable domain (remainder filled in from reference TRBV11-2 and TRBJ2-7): EAGVAQSPRYKIIEKRQSVAFWCNPISGHATLYWYQQILGQGPKLLIQFQNNGVVDDSQLPKDRFSAERLKGVDSTLKIQPAKLEDSAVYLCASSTGQGQETYFGPGTRLTVT.

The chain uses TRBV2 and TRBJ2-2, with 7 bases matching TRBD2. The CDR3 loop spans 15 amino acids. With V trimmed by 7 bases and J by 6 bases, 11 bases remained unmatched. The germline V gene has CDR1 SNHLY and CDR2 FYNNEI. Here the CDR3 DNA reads TGTGCCAGCACGGGGCCGGGACTACAAGCCGGGGAGCTGTTTTTT. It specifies CASTGPGLQAGELFF.

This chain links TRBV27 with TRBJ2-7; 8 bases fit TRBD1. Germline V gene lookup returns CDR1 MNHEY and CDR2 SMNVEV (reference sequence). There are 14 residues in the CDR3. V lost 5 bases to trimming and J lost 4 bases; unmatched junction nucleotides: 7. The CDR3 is CASSRNRGAYEQYF. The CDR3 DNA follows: TGTGCCAGCAGTCGGAACAGGGGGGCATACGAGCAGTACTTC.

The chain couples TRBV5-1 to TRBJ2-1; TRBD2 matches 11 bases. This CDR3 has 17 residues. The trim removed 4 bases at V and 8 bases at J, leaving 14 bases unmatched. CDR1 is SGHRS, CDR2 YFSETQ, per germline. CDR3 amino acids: CASSLAGSGRASDEQFF. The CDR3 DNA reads TGCGCCAGCAGCCTGGCTGGTAGCGGGAGGGCCTCAGATGAGCAGTTCTTC.

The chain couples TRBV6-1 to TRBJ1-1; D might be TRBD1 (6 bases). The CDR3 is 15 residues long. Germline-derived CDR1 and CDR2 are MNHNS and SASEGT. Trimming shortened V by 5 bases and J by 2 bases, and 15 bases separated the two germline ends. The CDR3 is CASSFTGTTNTEAFF. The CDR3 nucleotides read TGTGCCAGCAGTTTTACCGGGACAACTAACACTGAAGCTTTCTTT.

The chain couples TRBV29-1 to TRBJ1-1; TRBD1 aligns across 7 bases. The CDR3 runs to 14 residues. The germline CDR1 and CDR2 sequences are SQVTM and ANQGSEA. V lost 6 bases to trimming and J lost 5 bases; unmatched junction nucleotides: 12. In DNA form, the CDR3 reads TGCAGCGTACCCTCGCCCCAGGGGGTTACTGAAGCTTTCTTT. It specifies CSVPSPQGVTEAFF.

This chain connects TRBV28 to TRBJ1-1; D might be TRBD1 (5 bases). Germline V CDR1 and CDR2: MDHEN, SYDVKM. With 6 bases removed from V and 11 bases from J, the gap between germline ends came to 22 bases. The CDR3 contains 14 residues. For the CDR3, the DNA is TGTGCCAGCAGCCCCTCTCCACAGGAAGGAACGGCTTTCTTT. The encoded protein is CASSPSPQEGTAFF.

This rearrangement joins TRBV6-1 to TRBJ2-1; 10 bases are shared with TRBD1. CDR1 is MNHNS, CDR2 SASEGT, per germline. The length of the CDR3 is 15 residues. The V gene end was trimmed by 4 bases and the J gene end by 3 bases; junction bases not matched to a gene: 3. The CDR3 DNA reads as TGTGCCAGCAGTGTGGACAGGGGGGTCTACAATGAGCAGTTCTTC. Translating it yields CASSVDRGVYNEQFF.

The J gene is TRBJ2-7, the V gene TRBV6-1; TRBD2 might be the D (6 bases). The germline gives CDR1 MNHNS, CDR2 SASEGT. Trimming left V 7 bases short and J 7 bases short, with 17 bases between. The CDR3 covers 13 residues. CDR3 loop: CASTPSESSEQYF. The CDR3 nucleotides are TGTGCCAGCACCCCTAGCGAGTCCTCGGAGCAGTACTTC.

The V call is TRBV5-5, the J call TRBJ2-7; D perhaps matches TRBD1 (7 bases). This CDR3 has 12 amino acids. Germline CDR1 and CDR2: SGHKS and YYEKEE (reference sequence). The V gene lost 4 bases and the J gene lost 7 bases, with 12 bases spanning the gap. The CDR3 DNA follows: TGTGCCAGCAGCATCAGGGGGAGGGAGCAGTACTTC. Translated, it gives CASSIRGREQYF.

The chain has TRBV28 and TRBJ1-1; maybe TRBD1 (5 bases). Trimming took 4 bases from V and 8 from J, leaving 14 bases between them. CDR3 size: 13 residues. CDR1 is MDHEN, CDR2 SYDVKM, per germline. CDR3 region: CASSSADKTEAFF. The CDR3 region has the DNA TGTGCCAGCAGTTCCGCGGACAAAACGGAAGCTTTCTTT.

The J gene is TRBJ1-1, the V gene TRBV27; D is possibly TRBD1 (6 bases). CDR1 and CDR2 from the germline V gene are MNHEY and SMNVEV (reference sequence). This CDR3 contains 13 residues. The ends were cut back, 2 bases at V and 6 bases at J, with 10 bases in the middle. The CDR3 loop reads CASSLAQGAEAFF. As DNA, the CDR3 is TGTGCCAGCAGTTTAGCACAGGGTGCTGAAGCTTTCTTT.

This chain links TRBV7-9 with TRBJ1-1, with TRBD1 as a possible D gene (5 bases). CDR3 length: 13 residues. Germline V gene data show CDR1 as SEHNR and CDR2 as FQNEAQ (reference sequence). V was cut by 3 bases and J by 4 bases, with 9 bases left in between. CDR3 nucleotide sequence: TGTGCCAGCAGCTTCGGGGGGGGCACTGAAGCTTTCTTT. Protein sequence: CASSFGGGTEAFF.

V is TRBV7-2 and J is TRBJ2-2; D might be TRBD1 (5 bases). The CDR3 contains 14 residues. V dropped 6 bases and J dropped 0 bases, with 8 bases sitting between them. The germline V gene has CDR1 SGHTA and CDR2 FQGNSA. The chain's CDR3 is CASSDSPNTGELFF. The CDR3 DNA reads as TGTGCCAGCAGTGACAGCCCGAACACCGGGGAGCTGTTTTTT.

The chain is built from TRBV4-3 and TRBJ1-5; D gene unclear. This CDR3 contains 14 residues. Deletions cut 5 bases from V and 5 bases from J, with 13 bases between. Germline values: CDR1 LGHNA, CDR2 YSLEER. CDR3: CASSNRAGDQPQHF. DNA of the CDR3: TGCGCCAGCAGCAACCGAGCGGGAGATCAGCCCCAGCATTTT.